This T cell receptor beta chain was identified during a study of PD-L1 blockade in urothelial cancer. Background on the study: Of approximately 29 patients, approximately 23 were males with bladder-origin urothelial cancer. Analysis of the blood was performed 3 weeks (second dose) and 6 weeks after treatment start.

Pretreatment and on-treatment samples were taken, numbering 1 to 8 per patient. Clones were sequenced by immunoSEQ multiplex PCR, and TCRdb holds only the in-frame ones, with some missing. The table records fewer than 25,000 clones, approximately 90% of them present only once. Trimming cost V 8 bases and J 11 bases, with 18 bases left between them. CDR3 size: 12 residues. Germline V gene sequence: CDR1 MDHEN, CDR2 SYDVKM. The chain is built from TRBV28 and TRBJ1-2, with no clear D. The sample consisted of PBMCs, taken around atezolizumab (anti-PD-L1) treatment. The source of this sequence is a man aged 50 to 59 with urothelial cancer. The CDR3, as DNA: TGTGCCAGCGCCTCACGAACAGAAATTTACACCTTC. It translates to CASASRTEIYTF.